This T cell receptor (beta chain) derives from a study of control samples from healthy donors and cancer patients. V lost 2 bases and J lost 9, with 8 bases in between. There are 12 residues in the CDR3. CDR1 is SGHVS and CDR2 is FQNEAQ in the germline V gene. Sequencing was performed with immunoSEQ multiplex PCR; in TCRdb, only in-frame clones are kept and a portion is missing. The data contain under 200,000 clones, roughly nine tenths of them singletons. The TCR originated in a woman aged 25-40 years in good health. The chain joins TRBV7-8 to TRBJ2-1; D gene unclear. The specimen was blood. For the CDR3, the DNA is TGTGCCAGCAGCTTAACAGATACTGAGCAGTTCTTC. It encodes CASSLTDTEQFF. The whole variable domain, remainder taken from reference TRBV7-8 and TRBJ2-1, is GAGVSQSPRYKVAKRGQDVALRCDPISGHVSLFWYQQALGQGPEFLTYFQNEAQLDKSGLPSDRFFAERPEGSVSTLKIQRTQQEDSAVYLCASSLTDTEQFFGPGTRLTVL.